A selection of T cell receptor beta chains follows, all from one sample in a study of cytomegalovirus exposure and HLA in healthy donors. Assay: immunoSEQ multiplex PCR; the TCRdb copy retains only in-frame clones and omits some. The data show about 130,000 clones, 74% seen once. Sequenced: PBMCs. The origin of the receptors is a woman in her fifties or sixties in good health and CMV-seropositive. Each CDR3 is given with its conserved first and last residue. A D gene is named only where the DNA matches it firmly. Clone sizes are given selectively: once, few, many, or a class where the clone is expanded.

j_call clone_size d_call v_call cdr3_nt cdr3_aa
TRBJ1-1 - TRBD1 TRBV10-3 TGTGCCATCAGTGAGTTAGGAACAGGGGGTAGTATGAACACTGAAGCTTTCTTT CAISELGTGGSMNTEAFF
TRBJ1-6 once - TRBV7-2 TGTGCCAGCAGCTTGGAGACCTTTTCACCCCTCCACTTT CASSLETFSPLHF
TRBJ1-2 few TRBD1 TRBV6-5 TGTGCCAGCAGTCAGAGGGGACAGGGTTATGGCTACACCTTC CASSQRGQGYGYTF
TRBJ2-2 - - TRBV5-5 TGTGCCAGCAGCTTGGGCGCAGGGGCGGGAGCCGGGGAGCTGTTTTTT CASSLGAGAGAGELFF
TRBJ2-7 - - TRBV27 TGTGCCAGCAGTTTACAGGTGTCCTACGAGCAGTACTTC CASSLQVSYEQYF
TRBJ2-1 - TRBD1 TRBV2 TGTGCCAGCTCGGTCCGACAGGGGTCGTACAATGAGCAGTTCTTC CASSVRQGSYNEQFF
TRBJ2-2 - - TRBV7-2 TGTGCCAGCAGCCGTATTGGGCCAACCGGGGGGCTGTTTTTT CASSRIGPTGGLFF
TRBJ1-2 - - TRBV19 TGTGCCAGTACCCCCAGAGGTAGCCTTAACTATGGCTACACCTTC CASTPRGSLNYGYTF
TRBJ2-2 once - TRBV27 TGTGCCAGCAGTTTAAACAGGGATCCCGGGGAGCTGTTTTTT CASSLNRDPGELFF
TRBJ2-5 - - TRBV4-1 TGCGCCAGCAGCCGGCAGAACAGGGTTAGAGAGACCCAGTACTTC CASSRQNRVRETQYF
TRBJ2-3 - - TRBV7-2 TGTGCCAGCAGCTTAGGCCTCGGGGGGCGGGATACGCAGTATTTT CASSLGLGGRDTQYF
TRBJ1-2 - TRBD1 TRBV2 TGTGCCAGCAGTGAGACAGGGGGTACTAACTATGGCTACACCTTC CASSETGGTNYGYTF
TRBJ2-1 few TRBD2 TRBV7-8 TGTGCCAGCAGCCCCCCCATGGGACTAGCGGGGGACTACTACAATGAGCAGTTCTTC CASSPPMGLAGDYYNEQFF
TRBJ2-3 - TRBD1 TRBV19 TGTGCCAGTAGTTGGGGACAGGGAAGCACAGATACGCAGTATTTT CASSWGQGSTDTQYF
TRBJ2-1 - - TRBV19 TGTGCCACCACGAATGCGCTCTACAATGAGCAGTTCTTC CATTNALYNEQFF
TRBJ1-4 - - TRBV30 TGTGCCTGGAGTCTGGAGTCTCGACTGTTTTTT CAWSLESRLFF
TRBJ2-3 - TRBD2 TRBV30 TGTGCCTGGAGCCTGACTAGCGGGGACACAGATACGCAGTATTTT CAWSLTSGDTDTQYF
TRBJ2-7 - - TRBV6-5 TGTGCCAGCAGGGACAGAACCTACGAGCAGTACTTC CASRDRTYEQYF
TRBJ2-1 - - TRBV10-3 TGTGCCCTCAGTGACCAGGGCCACAATGAGCAGTTCTTC CALSDQGHNEQFF
TRBJ2-3 - TRBD2 TRBV7-6 TGTGCCAGCAGCGCCCCGGGGGGTCCCACGACAGATACGCAGTATTTT CASSAPGGPTTDTQYF
TRBJ1-4 - - TRBV7-9 TGTTCCAGCAGCCGGGAAAGGGAAAAACTGTTTTTT CSSSREREKLFF
TRBJ2-7 - - TRBV19 TGTGCCAGTAGTATCCCCTCGACTGTATCCTACGAGCAGTACTTC CASSIPSTVSYEQYF
TRBJ1-1 once - TRBV7-2 TGTGCCAGCACCGCGTTTAATCAGGGGACAAAAGCTTTCTTT CASTAFNQGTKAFF
TRBJ2-7 - TRBD2 TRBV7-9 TGTGCCAGCAGCTCAAGGCGGGGGGACGAGCAGTACTTC CASSSRRGDEQYF
TRBJ2-1 - TRBD2 TRBV4-1 TGCGCCAGCAGCCCGGGACTAGCGGGGGGGCTCTCCTACAATGAGCAGTTCTTC CASSPGLAGGLSYNEQFF
TRBJ2-7 - - TRBV27 TGTGCCAGCGGAATCGGGTACGAGCAGTACTTC CASGIGYEQYF
TRBJ1-4 - TRBD1 TRBV2 TGTGCCAGCAGTGACAGGGGGACAACTAATGAAAAACTGTTTTTT CASSDRGTTNEKLFF
TRBJ2-5 - TRBD2 TRBV4-1 TGCGCCAGCAGCCAACTTATAGCGGGGGAGGCTTACTTC CASSQLIAGEAYF
TRBJ2-1 - - TRBV5-1 TGCGCCAGCAGCTTGTCGGAGGGAGGCCCCAATGAGCAGTTCTTC CASSLSEGGPNEQFF
TRBJ1-2 - - TRBV19 TGTGCCAGTAGTCTAACGTCCCGAGATGGCTACACCTTC CASSLTSRDGYTF
TRBJ1-6 - TRBD1 TRBV28 TGTGCCAGCAGCCGCCTGACCCCCGGGACAGGGTTCTTCGATAATTCACCCCTCCACTTT CASSRLTPGTGFFDNSPLHF
TRBJ1-6 - TRBD1 TRBV4-2 TGTGCCAGCAGCTATACTCGGGACAGGGGGAGCTCCTATAATTCACCCCTCCACTTT CASSYTRDRGSSYNSPLHF
TRBJ1-4 few - TRBV9 TGTGCCAGCAGCGTCTTTGATACAGGGGAAAAACTGTTTTTT CASSVFDTGEKLFF
TRBJ1-5 - TRBD1 TRBV9 TGTGCCAGCAGCGCCCAGGGGGAACAGCCCCAGCATTTT CASSAQGEQPQHF
TRBJ1-4 - - TRBV6-6 TGTGCCAGCAGGGGACTAGGACAGTTAACTAATGAAAAACTGTTTTTT CASRGLGQLTNEKLFF
TRBJ2-1 - - TRBV9 TGTGCCAGCAGCGTAGGTTCTGCCGGGTATGAGCAGTTCTTC CASSVGSAGYEQFF
TRBJ1-5 - - TRBV6-1 TGTGCCAGCAGCCTACAGGGTAATTTAAGGCCCCAGCATTTT CASSLQGNLRPQHF
TRBJ2-7 - - TRBV21-1 TGTGCCAGCAGCAAAGGGGGGGTTTCGACAGGGAAGGCCTCCTACGAGCAGTACTTC CASSKGGVSTGKASYEQYF
TRBJ1-2 - - TRBV4-1 TGCGCCAGCAGCGTGCAAATGGAGGGTGGCCATGGCTACACCTTC CASSVQMEGGHGYTF
TRBJ2-5 - - TRBV15 TGTGCCACCAGCAGATCCACAGGAAAACAAGAGACCCAGTACTTC CATSRSTGKQETQYF
TRBJ2-1 - TRBD1 TRBV2 TGTGCCAGCGGACAGGGTCTTTACCCGTTCTTC CASGQGLYPFF
TRBJ2-1 - - TRBV7-9 TGTGCCAGCAGCTCGTTAGCGGAGCAGTTCTTC CASSSLAEQFF
TRBJ1-2 - - TRBV2 TGTGCCAGCGGCAGGTCTCAGGGCTACACCTTC CASGRSQGYTF
TRBJ2-7 - - TRBV11-3 TGTGCCAGCAGCTTAGATCTTGCCAGATCCTACGAGCAGTACTTC CASSLDLARSYEQYF